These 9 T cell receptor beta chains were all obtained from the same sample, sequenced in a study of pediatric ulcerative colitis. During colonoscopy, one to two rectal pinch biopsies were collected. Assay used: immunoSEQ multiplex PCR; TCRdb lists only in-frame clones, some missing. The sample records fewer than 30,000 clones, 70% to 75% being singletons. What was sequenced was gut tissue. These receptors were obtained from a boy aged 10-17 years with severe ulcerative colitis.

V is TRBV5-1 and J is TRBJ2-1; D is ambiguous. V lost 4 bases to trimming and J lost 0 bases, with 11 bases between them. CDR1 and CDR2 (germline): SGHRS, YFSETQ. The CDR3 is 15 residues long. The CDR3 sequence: CASSSVASSYNEQFF. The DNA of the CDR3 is TGCGCCAGCAGCAGTGTAGCTAGCTCCTACAATGAGCAGTTCTTC.

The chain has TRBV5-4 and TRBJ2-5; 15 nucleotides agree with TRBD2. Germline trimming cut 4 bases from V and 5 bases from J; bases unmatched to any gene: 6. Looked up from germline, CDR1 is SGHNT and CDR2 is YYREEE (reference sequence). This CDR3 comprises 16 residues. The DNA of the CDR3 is TGTGCCAGCAGCAGGACTAGCGGGAGGGTGGGGGAGACCCAGTACTTC. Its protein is CASSRTSGRVGETQYF. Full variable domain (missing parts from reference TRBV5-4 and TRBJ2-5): ETGVTQSPTHLIKTRGQQVTLRCSSQSGHNTVSWYQQALGQGPQFIFQYYREEENGRGNFPPRFSGLQFPNYSSELNVNALELDDSALYLCASSRTSGRVGETQYFGPGTRLLVL.

Written as DNA, the CDR3 is TGTGCCAGCAGCTTAGGTGGGACAGAAGAGACCCAGTACTTC. This encodes CASSLGGTEETQYF. V usage is TRBV7-6 and J usage is TRBJ2-5, with 7 positions matching TRBD1. V dropped 1 base and J dropped 3; count of bases not matched to a gene: 2. The CDR3 contains 14 residues. Germline CDR1 reads SGHVS; CDR2 reads FNYEAQ.

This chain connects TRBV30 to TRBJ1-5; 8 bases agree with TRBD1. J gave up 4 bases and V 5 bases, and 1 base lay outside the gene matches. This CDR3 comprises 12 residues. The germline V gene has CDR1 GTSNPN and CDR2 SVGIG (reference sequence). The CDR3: CAWGDRNQPQHF. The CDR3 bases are TGTGCCTGGGGGGACAGGAATCAGCCCCAGCATTTT.

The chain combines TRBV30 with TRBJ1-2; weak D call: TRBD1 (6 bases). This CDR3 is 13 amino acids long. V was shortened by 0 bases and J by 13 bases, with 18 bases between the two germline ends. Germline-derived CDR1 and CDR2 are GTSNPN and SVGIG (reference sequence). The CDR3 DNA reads TGTGCCTGGAGTGTACGTCCAGGGGATTATGGCACCTTC. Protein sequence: CAWSVRPGDYGTF.

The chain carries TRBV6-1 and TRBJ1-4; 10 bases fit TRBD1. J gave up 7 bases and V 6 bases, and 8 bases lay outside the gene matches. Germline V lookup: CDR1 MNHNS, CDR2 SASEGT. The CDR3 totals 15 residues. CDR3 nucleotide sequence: TGTGCCAGCAGCAGGACAGGGGGAAAGCTTGAAAAACTGTTTTTT. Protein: CASSRTGGKLEKLFF.

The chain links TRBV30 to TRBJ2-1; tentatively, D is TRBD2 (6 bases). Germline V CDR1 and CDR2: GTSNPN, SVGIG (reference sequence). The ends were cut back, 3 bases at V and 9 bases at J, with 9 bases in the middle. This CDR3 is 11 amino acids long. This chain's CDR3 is CAWSWGGEQFF. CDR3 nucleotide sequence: TGTGCCTGGAGCTGGGGAGGTGAGCAGTTCTTC.

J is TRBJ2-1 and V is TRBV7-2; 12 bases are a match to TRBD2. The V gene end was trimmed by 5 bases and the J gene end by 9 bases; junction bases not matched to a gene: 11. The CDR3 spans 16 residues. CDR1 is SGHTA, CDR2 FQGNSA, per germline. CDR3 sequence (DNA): TGTGCCAGCAGCAACCCACTAGCGGGAGGATTCGGTGAGCAGTTCTTC. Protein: CASSNPLAGGFGEQFF.

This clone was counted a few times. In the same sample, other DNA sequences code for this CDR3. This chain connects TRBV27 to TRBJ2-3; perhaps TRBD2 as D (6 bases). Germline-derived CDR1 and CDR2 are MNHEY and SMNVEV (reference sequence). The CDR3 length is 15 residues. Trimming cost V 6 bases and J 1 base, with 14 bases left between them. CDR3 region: CASRPTRVGTDTQYF. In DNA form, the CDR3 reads TGTGCCAGCAGGCCGACTAGGGTTGGCACAGATACGCAGTATTTT.